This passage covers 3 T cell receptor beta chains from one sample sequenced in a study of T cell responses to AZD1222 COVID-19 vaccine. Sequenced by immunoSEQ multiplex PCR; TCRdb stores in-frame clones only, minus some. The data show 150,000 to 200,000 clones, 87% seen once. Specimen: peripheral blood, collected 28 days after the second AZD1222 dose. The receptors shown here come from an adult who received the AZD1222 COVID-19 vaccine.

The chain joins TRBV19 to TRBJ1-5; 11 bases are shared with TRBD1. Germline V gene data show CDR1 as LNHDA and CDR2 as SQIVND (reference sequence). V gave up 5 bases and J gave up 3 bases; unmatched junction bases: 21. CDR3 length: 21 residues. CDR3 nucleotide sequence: TGTGCCAGTAGTCCCCCCCGGGACAGGGGGTTGGGGCAAGCCTTCAATCAGCCCCAGCATTTT. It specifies CASSPPRDRGLGQAFNQPQHF.

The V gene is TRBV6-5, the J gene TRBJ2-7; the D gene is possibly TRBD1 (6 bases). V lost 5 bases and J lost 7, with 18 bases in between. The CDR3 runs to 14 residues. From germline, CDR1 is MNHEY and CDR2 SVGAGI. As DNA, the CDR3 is TGTGCCAGCAGTCCCGGGACACTTTTTGGAGAGCAGTACTTC. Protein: CASSPGTLFGEQYF.

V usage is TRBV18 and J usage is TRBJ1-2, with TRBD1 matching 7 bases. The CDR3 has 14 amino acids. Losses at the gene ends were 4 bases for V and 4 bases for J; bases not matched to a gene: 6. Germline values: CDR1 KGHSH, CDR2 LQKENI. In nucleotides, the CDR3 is TGTGCCAGCTCACGACAGGGTATTGGCTATGGCTACACCTTC. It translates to CASSRQGIGYGYTF.